A selection of T cell receptor beta chains follows, all from one sample in a study of shared clonotypes between healthy human individuals. Data came from immunoSEQ multiplex PCR; TCRdb stores just in-frame clones and leaves some out. The table has roughly 1,100,000 clones, about 70% seen once. The sample comprised memory CD4+ T cells sorted from blood. These receptor sequences come from a man aged 18 to 29 in good health. CDR3s include the opening cysteine and the closing phenylalanine or tryptophan. Fields, in order: clone size, D gene, V gene, J gene, CDR3 protein, CDR3 DNA. D genes are given only for firm matches. Clone size appears in some rows only: once, few, many, or a class for an expanded clone.

.	.	TRBV10-3	TRBJ2-3	CAISVGGTVPTDTQYF	TGTGCCATCAGTGTGGGTGGCACCGTCCCGACAGATACGCAGTATTTT
.	.	TRBV10-3	TRBJ2-2	CAISERQGNTGELFF	TGTGCCATCAGTGAGAGGCAGGGTAACACCGGGGAGCTGTTTTTT
.	.	TRBV5-1	TRBJ2-1	CASSLTTSYNEQFF	TGCGCCAGCAGCTTAACCACGTCCTACAATGAGCAGTTCTTC
.	.	TRBV5-1	TRBJ1-1	CASSLGAGTVNTEAFF	TGCGCCAGCAGCTTGGGCGCCGGGACGGTGAACACTGAAGCTTTCTTT
.	.	TRBV10-2	TRBJ2-1	CASSEWSGARGNEQFF	TGCGCCAGCAGTGAGTGGTCAGGGGCCCGGGGCAATGAGCAGTTCTTC
.	TRBD1	TRBV6-5	TRBJ1-2	CASSSDRVLGYGYTF	TGTGCCAGCAGCTCCGACAGGGTTTTGGGCTATGGCTACACCTTC
few	.	TRBV2	TRBJ1-1	CASGQRTYTEAFF	TGTGCCAGCGGACAGCGAACTTACACTGAAGCTTTCTTT
.	TRBD2	TRBV7-2	TRBJ2-1	CASSLSGGPYNEQFF	TGTGCCAGCAGCCTGAGCGGGGGCCCGTACAATGAGCAGTTCTTC
.	.	TRBV5-4	TRBJ2-7	CASSLDGLYEQYF	TGTGCCAGCAGCTTGGATGGGCTTTACGAGCAGTACTTC
.	.	TRBV5-6	TRBJ2-4	CASSPGVGFLAKNIQYF	TGTGCCAGCAGCCCCGGTGTTGGGTTTCTAGCCAAAAACATTCAGTACTTC
.	TRBD1	TRBV6-5	TRBJ1-2	CASSLSGTENWYGYTF	TGTGCCAGCAGTTTATCCGGGACAGAGAATTGGTATGGCTACACCTTC